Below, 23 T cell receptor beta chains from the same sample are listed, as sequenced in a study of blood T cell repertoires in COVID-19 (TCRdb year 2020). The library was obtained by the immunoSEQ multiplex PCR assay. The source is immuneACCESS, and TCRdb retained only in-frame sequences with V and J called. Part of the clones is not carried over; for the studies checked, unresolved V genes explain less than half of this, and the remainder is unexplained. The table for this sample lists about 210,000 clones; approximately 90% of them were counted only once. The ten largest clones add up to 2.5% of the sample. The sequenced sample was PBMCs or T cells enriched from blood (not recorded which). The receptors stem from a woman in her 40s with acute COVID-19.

CDR3 protein: CASSSTGTGVTEAFF. CDR3 nucleotides: TGTGCCAGCAGCTCAACCGGGACAGGGGTCACTGAAGCTTTCTTT. The chain recombines TRBV7-8 with TRBJ1-1; TRBD1 agrees at 10 bases. Germline CDR1 and CDR2: SGHVS and FQNEAQ. This CDR3 comprises 15 residues. Trimming took 4 bases from V and 4 from J; bases not matched to a gene: 6.

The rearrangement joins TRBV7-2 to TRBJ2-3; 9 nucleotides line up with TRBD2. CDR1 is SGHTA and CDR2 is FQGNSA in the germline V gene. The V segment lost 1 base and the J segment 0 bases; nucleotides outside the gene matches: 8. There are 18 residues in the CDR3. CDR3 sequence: CASSLELAGRTSTDTQYF. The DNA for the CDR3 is TGTGCCAGCAGCTTAGAACTAGCGGGCCGTACTAGCACAGATACGCAGTATTTT.

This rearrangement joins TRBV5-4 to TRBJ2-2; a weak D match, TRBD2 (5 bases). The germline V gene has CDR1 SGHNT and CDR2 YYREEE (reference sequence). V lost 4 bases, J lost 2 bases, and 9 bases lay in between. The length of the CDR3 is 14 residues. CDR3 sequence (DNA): TGTGCCAGCAGCCCTGGACTTAACACCGGGGAGCTGTTTTTT. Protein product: CASSPGLNTGELFF.

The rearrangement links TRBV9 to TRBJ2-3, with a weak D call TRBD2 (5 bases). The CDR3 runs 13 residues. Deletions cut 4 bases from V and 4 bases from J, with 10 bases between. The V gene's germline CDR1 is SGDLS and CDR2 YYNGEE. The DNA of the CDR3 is TGTGCCAGCAGCTCTTCCGGGGCAGATACGCAGTATTTT. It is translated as CASSSSGADTQYF.

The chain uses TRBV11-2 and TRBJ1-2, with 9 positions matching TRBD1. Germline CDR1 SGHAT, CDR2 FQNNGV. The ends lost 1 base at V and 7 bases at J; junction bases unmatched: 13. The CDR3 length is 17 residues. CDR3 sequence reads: CASSLGPGTGTLGGYTF. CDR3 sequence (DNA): TGTGCCAGCAGCTTAGGCCCCGGGACAGGGACCTTAGGTGGCTACACCTTC.

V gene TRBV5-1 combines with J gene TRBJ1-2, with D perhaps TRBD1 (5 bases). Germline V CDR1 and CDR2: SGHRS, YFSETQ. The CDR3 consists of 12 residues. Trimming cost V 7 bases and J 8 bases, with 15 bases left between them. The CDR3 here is CASQGAGDGYTF. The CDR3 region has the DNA TGCGCCAGCCAAGGCGCGGGGGACGGCTACACCTTC. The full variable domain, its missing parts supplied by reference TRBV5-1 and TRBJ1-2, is KAGVTQTPRYLIKTRGQQVTLSCSPISGHRSVSWYQQTPGQGLQFLFEYFSETQRNKGNFPGRFSGRQFSNSRSEMNVSTLELGDSALYLCASQGAGDGYTFGSGTRLTVV.

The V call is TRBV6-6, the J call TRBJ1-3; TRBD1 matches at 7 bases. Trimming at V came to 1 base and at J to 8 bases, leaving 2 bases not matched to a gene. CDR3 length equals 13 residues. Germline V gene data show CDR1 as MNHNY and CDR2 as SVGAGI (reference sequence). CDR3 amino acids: CASSYFGQDTIYF. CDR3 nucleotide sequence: TGTGCCAGCAGTTACTTTGGACAGGACACCATATATTTT.

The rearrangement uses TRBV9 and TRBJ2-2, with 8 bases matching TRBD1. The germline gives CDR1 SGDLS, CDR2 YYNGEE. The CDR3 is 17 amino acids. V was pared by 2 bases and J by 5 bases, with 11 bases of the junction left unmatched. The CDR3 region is CASSVDRGLSVTGELFF. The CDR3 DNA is TGTGCCAGCAGCGTCGACAGGGGTTTGAGTGTAACCGGGGAGCTGTTTTTT.

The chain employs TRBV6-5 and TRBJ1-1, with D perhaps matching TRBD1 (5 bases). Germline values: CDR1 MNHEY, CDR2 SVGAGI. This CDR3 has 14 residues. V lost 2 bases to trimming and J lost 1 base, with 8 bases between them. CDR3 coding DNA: TGTGCCAGCAGTTACGGGGCCCCGAACACTGAAGCTTTCTTT. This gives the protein CASSYGAPNTEAFF.

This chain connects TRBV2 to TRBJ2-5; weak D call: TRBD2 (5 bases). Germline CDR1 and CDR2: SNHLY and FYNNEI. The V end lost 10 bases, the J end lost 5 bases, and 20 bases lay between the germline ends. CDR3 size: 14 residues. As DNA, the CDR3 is TGTGCCACCGGACTGGATCGATACGGGGAGACCCAGTACTTC. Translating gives CATGLDRYGETQYF.

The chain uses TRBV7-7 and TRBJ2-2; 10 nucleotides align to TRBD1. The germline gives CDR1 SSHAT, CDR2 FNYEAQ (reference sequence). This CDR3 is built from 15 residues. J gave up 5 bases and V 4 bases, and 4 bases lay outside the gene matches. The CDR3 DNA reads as TGTGCCAGCAGCTCCCGGACAGGGGGGACCGGGGAGCTGTTTTTT. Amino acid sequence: CASSSRTGGTGELFF.

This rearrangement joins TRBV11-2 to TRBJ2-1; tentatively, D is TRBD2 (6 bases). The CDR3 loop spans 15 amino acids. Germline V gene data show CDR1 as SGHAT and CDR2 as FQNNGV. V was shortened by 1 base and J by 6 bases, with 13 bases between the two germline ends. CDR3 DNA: TGTGCCAGCAGCTTAGTCGGTCGGACTACCAATGAGCAGTTCTTC. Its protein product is CASSLVGRTTNEQFF.

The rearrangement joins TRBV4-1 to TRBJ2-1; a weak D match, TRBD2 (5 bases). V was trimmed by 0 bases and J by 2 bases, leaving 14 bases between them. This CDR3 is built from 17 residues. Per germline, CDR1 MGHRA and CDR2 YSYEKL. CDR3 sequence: CASSQDTSRGPYNEQFF. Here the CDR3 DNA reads TGCGCCAGCAGCCAAGATACGAGCCGAGGGCCCTACAATGAGCAGTTCTTC.

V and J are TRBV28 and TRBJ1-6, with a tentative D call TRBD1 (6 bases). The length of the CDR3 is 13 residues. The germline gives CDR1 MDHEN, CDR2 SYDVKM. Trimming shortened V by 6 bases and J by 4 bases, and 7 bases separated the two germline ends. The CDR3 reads CASRQGYNSPLHF. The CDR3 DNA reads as TGTGCCAGCAGACAGGGTTATAATTCACCCCTCCACTTT.

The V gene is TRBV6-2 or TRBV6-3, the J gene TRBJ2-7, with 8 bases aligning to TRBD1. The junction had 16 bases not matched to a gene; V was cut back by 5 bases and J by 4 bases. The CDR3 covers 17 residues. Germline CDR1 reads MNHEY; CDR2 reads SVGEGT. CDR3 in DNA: TGTGCCAGCAGTACATACGGACAGGGAGGCCTTGAGTACGAGCAGTACTTC. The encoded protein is CASSTYGQGGLEYEQYF.

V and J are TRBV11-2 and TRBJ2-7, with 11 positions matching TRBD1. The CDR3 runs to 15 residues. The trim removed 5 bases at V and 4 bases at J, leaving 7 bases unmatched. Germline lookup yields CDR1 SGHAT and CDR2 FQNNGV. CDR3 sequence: CASSPDRGLGYEQYF. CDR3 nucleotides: TGTGCCAGCAGCCCGGACAGGGGGCTCGGGTACGAGCAGTACTTC. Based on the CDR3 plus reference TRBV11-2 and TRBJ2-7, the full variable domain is EAGVAQSPRYKIIEKRQSVAFWCNPISGHATLYWYQQILGQGPKLLIQFQNNGVVDDSQLPKDRFSAERLKGVDSTLKIQPAKLEDSAVYLCASSPDRGLGYEQYFGPGTRLTVT.

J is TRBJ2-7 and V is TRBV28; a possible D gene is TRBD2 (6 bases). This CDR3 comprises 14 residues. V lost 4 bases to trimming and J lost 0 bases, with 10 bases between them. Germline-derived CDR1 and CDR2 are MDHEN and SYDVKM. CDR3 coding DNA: TGTGCCAGCAGTTCGTACGGGAGCTCCTACGAGCAGTACTTC. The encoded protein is CASSSYGSSYEQYF.

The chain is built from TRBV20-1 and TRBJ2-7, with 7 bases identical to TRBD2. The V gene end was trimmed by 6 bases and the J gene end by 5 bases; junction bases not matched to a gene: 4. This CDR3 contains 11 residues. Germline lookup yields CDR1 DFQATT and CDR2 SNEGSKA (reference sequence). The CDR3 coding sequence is TGCAGTGCCTGGGGGGGGGACGAGCAGTACGTC. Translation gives CSAWGGDEQYV.

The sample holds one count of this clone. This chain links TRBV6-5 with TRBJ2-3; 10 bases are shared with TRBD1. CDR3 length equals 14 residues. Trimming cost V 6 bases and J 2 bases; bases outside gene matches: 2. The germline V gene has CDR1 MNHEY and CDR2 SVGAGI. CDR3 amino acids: CASRRQGATDTQYF. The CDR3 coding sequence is TGTGCCAGCAGAAGACAGGGGGCCACAGATACGCAGTATTTT.

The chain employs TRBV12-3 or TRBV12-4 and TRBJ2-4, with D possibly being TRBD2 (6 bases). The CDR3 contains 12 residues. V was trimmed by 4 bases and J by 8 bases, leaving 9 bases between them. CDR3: CASSWTGDIQYF. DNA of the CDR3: TGTGCCAGCAGTTGGACGGGGGACATTCAGTACTTC.

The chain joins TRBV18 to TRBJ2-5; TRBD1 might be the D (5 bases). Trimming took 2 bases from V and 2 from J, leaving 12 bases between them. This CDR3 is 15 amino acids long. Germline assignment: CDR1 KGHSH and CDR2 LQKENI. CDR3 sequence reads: CASSPARVEQETQYF. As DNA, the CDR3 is TGTGCCAGCTCACCAGCCAGGGTAGAACAAGAGACCCAGTACTTC.

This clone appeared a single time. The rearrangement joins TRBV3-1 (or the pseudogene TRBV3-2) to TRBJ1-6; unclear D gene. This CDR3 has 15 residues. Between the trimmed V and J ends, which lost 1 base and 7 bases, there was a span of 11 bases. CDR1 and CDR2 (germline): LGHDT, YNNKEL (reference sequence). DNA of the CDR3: TGTGCCAGCAGCCAAGGGCTCCGGGAGAATTCACCCCTCCACTTT. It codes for CASSQGLRENSPLHF.

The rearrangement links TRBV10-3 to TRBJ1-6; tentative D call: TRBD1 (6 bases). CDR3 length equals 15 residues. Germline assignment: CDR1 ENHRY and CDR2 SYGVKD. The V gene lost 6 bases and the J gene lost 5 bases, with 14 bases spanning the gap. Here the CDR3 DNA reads TGTGCCATCAGCCGACAGGCCCTGAATAATTCACCCCTCCACTTT. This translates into CAISRQALNNSPLHF.